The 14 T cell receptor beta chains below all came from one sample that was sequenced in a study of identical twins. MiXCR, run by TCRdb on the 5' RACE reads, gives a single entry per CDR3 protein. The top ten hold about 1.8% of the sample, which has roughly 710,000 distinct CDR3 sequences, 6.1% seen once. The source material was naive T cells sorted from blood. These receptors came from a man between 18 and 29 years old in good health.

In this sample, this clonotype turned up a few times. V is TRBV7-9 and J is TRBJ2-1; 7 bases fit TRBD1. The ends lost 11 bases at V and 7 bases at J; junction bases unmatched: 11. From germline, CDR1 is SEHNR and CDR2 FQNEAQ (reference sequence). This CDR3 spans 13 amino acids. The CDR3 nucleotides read TGTGCCGGCTACAGGGGCTTTGATAATGAGCAGTTCTTC. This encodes CAGYRGFDNEQFF. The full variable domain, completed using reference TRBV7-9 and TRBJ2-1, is DTGVSQNPRHKITKRGQNVTFRCDPISEHNRLYWYRQTLGQGPEFLTYFQNEAQLEKSRLLSDRFSAERPKGSFSTLEIQRTEQGDSAMYLCAGYRGFDNEQFFGPGTRLTVL.

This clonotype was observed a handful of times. CDR3: CASSQDRAPGYTF. DNA for the CDR3: TGTGCCAGCAGCCAAGATAGGGCCCCTGGCTACACCTTC. The V and J genes are TRBV4-2 and TRBJ1-2; D not resolved. The germline gives CDR1 LGHNA, CDR2 YNFKEQ. This CDR3 contains 13 residues. Trimming left V 0 bases short and J 7 bases short, with 9 bases between.

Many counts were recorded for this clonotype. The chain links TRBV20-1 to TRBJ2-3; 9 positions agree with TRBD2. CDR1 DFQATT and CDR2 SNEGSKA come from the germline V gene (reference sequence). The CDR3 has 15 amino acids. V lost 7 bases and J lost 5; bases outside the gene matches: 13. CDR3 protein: CSVFSAGLALDTQYF. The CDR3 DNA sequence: TGCAGTGTTTTTTCGGCGGGACTAGCTTTAGATACGCAGTATTTT.

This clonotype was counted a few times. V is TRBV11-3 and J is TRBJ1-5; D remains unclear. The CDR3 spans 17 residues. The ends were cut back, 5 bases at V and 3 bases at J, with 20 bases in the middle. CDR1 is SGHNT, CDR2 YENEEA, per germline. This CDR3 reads CASSQAGAEVINQPQHF. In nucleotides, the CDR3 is TGTGCCAGCAGCCAAGCGGGTGCTGAGGTTATCAATCAGCCCCAGCATTTT.

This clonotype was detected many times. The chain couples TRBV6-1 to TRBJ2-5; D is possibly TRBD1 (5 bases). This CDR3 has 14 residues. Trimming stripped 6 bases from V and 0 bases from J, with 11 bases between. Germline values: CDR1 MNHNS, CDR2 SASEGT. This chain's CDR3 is CASSNSGYQETQYF. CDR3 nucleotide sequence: TGTGCCAGCAGCAATTCAGGGTACCAAGAGACCCAGTACTTC.

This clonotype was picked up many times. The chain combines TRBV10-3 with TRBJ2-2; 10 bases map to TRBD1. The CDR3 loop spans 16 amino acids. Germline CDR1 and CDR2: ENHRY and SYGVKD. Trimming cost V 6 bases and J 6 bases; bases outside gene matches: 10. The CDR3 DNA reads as TGTGCCATCAGGGGGCACGGGACAGGGGACCCCGGGGAGCTGTTTTTT. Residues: CAIRGHGTGDPGELFF.

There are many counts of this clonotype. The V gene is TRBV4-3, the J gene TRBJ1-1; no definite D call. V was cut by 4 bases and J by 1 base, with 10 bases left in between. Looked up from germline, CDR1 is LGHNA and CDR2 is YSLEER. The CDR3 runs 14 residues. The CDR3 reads CASSPTESNTEAFF. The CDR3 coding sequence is TGCGCCAGCAGCCCCACTGAGTCGAACACTGAAGCTTTCTTT.

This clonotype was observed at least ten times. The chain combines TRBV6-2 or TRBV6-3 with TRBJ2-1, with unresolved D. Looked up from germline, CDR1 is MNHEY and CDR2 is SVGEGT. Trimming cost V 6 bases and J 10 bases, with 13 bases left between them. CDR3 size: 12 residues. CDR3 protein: CASRVGLGEQFF. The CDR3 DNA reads TGTGCCAGCAGAGTGGGTTTAGGCGAGCAGTTCTTC.

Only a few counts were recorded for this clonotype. CDR3 nucleotides: TGTGCCAGCAGCCGGGTACCGTACGAGCAGTACTTC. Translated: CASSRVPYEQYF. V is TRBV7-9 and J is TRBJ2-7; D gene ambiguous. Trimming pared 5 bases from V and 4 bases from J, leaving 9 bases between. Germline CDR1 is SEHNR and CDR2 is FQNEAQ (reference sequence). There are 12 residues in the CDR3.

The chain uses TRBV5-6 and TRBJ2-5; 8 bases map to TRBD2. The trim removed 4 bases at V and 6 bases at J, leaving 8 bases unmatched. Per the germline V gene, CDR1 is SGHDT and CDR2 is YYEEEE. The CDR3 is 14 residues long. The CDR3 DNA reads TGTGCCAGCAGCGAGAGGACTAGCTCCCAGACCCAGTACTTC. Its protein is CASSERTSSQTQYF. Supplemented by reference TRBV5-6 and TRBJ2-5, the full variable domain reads DAGVTQSPTHLIKTRGQQVTLRCSPKSGHDTVSWYQQALGQGPQFIFQYYEEEERQRGNFPDRFSGHQFPNYSSELNVNALLLGDSALYLCASSERTSSQTQYFGPGTRLLVL.

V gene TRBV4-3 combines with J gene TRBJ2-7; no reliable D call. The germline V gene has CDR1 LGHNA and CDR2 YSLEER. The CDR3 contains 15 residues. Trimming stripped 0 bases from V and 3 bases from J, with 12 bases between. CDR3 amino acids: CASSQEGRTYYEQYF. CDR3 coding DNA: TGCGCCAGCAGCCAAGAAGGACGGACCTACTACGAGCAGTACTTC.

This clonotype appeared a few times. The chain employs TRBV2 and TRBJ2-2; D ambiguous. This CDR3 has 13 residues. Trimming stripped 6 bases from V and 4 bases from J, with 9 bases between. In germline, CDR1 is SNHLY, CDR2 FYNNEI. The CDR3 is CASRVDSTGELFF. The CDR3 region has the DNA TGTGCCAGCAGGGTAGACTCCACCGGGGAGCTGTTTTTT.

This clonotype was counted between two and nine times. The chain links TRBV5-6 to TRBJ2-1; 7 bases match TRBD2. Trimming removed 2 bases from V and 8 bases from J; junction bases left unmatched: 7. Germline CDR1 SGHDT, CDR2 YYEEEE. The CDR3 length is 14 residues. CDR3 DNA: TGTGCCAGCAGCTTCCTATTAGCGGGTCATGAGCAGTTCTTC. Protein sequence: CASSFLLAGHEQFF.

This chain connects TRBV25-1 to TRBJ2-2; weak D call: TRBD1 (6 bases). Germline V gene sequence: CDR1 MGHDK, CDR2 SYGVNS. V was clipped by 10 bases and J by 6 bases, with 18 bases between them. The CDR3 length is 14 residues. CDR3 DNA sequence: TGTGCCACAGGGGTCACTTCTCACGCCGGGGAGCTGTTTTTT. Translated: CATGVTSHAGELFF.